A single sample is the source of the 20 T cell receptor beta chains below, sequenced in a study of monozygotic twins with inflammatory bowel disease. TCRdb reprocessed the 5' RACE reads and keeps a single row for each CDR3 protein, giving no DNA. Found here are 90,000 to 110,000 distinct CDR3 sequences; the top ten clones hold under 15%. The source material was blood. The receptors originated from a human donor with ulcerative colitis or Crohn's disease, or a healthy co-twin of an affected twin (not recorded which).

The V call is TRBV6-1, the J call TRBJ1-2; TCRdb gives TRBD1 as the D gene, but with no DNA this cannot be confirmed. CDR1 is MNHNS and CDR2 is SASEGT in the germline V gene. The CDR3 loop spans 15 amino acids. The CDR3 protein is CASSTRTPANYGYTF.

V usage is TRBV18 and J usage is TRBJ2-6. Germline values: CDR1 KGHSH, CDR2 LQKENI. This CDR3 is 15 amino acids long. The chain's CDR3 is CASSPGYSGANVLTF.

V usage is TRBV15 and J usage is TRBJ1-1; TCRdb picks TRBD1, but there is no DNA to check that call. CDR1 is LNHNV, CDR2 YYDKDF, per germline (reference sequence). The CDR3 spans 14 residues. The CDR3 region is CATSTDPQGDEAFF.

The chain is built from TRBV2 and TRBJ1-2; absent DNA, TCRdb's TRBD1 call cannot be checked. Per the germline V gene, CDR1 is SNHLY and CDR2 is FYNNEI. The CDR3 is 13 residues long. The CDR3 is CASSEAGGSGYTF.

The rearrangement joins TRBV4-3 to TRBJ2-1; the D call of TRBD2 rests on TCRdb alone, since no DNA is present to check it. The germline gives CDR1 LGHNA, CDR2 YSLEER. CDR3 length: 16 residues. This CDR3 is CASSHIGTSGSNEQFF.

The V call is TRBV20-1, the J call TRBJ2-7; TCRdb designates TRBD1, a call that cannot be tested without DNA. Germline loops: CDR1 DFQATT, CDR2 SNEGSKA (reference sequence). This CDR3 is 12 amino acids long. The CDR3 reads CSGSGQEYEQYF.

This chain joins TRBV7-2 and TRBJ2-2; as DNA is missing, the TRBD1 call by TCRdb cannot be tested. Germline V CDR1 and CDR2: SGHTA, FQGNSA. This CDR3 contains 16 residues. The CDR3: CASSLVRTGVAGELFF.

The J gene is TRBJ1-4, the V gene TRBV3-1; TCRdb's D call, TRBD1, is unchecked because there is no DNA. Germline V lookup: CDR1 LGHDT, CDR2 YNNKEL (reference sequence). The CDR3 loop spans 16 amino acids. CDR3 in amino acids: CASSQAEQTTNEKLFF.

This chain's CDR3 is CASSLLVSPYEQYF. V gene TRBV7-8 combines with J gene TRBJ2-7. The CDR3 has 14 residues. CDR1 and CDR2 from the germline V gene are SGHVS and FQNEAQ.

The CDR3 spells CASREGGTTNEKLFF. The chain recombines TRBV5-1 with TRBJ1-4; TCRdb selects TRBD1, and the lack of DNA leaves this call unchecked. The CDR3 is made up of 15 amino acids. Germline loops: CDR1 SGHRS, CDR2 YFSETQ. Combining the CDR3 with reference TRBV5-1 and TRBJ1-4 gives the whole variable domain KAGVTQTPRYLIKTRGQQVTLSCSPISGHRSVSWYQQTPGQGLQFLFEYFSETQRNKGNFPGRFSGRQFSNSRSEMNVSTLELGDSALYLCASREGGTTNEKLFFGSGTQLSVL.

The chain is built from TRBV29-1 and TRBJ2-2; no DNA is available, so the TRBD2 call from TCRdb remains unchecked. The CDR3 extends over 15 amino acids. The V gene's germline CDR1 is SQVTM and CDR2 ANQGSEA. CDR3 loop: CSVGSEGGGTGELFF.

This chain connects TRBV11-2 to TRBJ1-4. CDR3 length: 14 amino acids. Germline V lookup: CDR1 SGHAT, CDR2 FQNNGV. The CDR3 loop reads CASSLRVQNEKLFF. The whole variable domain, filled in from reference TRBV11-2 and TRBJ1-4, reads EAGVAQSPRYKIIEKRQSVAFWCNPISGHATLYWYQQILGQGPKLLIQFQNNGVVDDSQLPKDRFSAERLKGVDSTLKIQPAKLEDSAVYLCASSLRVQNEKLFFGSGTQLSVL.

J is TRBJ1-5 and V is TRBV7-8. The germline gives CDR1 SGHVS, CDR2 FQNEAQ. The CDR3 has 16 residues. The CDR3 loop is CASSLVGGRGNQPQHF.

The CDR3 is CASSSTGDYNQPQHF. V usage is TRBV5-5 and J usage is TRBJ1-5; TCRdb returns TRBD1, unconfirmable since there is no DNA. Germline CDR1 and CDR2: SGHKS and YYEKEE (reference sequence). The CDR3 runs 15 residues.

V usage is TRBV24-1 and J usage is TRBJ2-6. Germline V gene sequence: CDR1 KGHDR, CDR2 SFDVKD. The length of the CDR3 is 16 residues. Here the CDR3 reads CATSDPTTSGANVLTF.

The V and J genes are TRBV6-1 and TRBJ1-5; the D gene TCRdb calls, TRBD1, cannot be checked with no DNA. The CDR3 extends over 16 amino acids. Germline loops: CDR1 MNHNS, CDR2 SASEGT. CDR3 in amino acids: CASSGPTGASDQPQHF.

This chain joins TRBV7-3 and TRBJ2-5. Germline V lookup: CDR1 SGHTA, CDR2 FQGTGA. The CDR3 extends over 13 amino acids. CDR3 sequence reads: CASSQELQETQYF. The full variable domain, completed using reference TRBV7-3 and TRBJ2-5, is GAGVSQTPSNKVTEKGKYVELRCDPISGHTALYWYRQSLGQGPEFLIYFQGTGAADDSGLPNDRFFAVRPEGSVSTLKIQRTERGDSAVYLCASSQELQETQYFGPGTRLLVL.

The chain has TRBV24-1 and TRBJ2-1. The CDR3 length is 16 residues. CDR1 is KGHDR and CDR2 is SFDVKD in the germline V gene. This chain's CDR3 is CATSDWTASSYNEQFF.

This chain links TRBV20-1 with TRBJ2-3; no DNA is available, so the TRBD2 call from TCRdb remains unchecked. The CDR3 extends over 15 amino acids. The germline gives CDR1 DFQATT, CDR2 SNEGSKA (reference sequence). The CDR3 protein is CSAQRYTGVTDTQYF.

The gene calls are TRBV2 and TRBJ2-3. The V gene's germline CDR1 is SNHLY and CDR2 FYNNEI. This CDR3 is 13 amino acids long. The CDR3: CATGGASTDTQYF.